This T cell receptor (beta chain) was sequenced during a study of control samples from healthy donors and cancer patients. Repertoires were generated with immunoSEQ multiplex PCR, while TCRdb's copy carries only in-frame clones and drops some. The data show about 150,000 clones, over 85% seen once. V lost 2 bases, J lost 9 bases, and 8 bases lay in between. Germline CDR1 is MNHEY and CDR2 is SVGEGT. CDR3 size: 12 residues. This TCR was sampled from a young man in good health. V usage is TRBV6-2 or TRBV6-3 and J usage is TRBJ2-1; D possibly corresponds to TRBD2 (6 bases). Sequenced: blood. This CDR3 is CASSYRGAEQFF. The DNA of the CDR3 is TGTGCCAGCAGTTACCGCGGGGCTGAGCAGTTCTTC.